A selection of T cell receptor beta chains follows, all from one sample in a study of monozygotic twins with inflammatory bowel disease. TCRdb re-called the 5' RACE reads and catalogs CDR3 proteins one per entry, DNA excluded. This repertoire includes 350,000 to 500,000 distinct CDR3 sequences. The sequenced sample consisted of blood. Receptors originate from a human donor with ulcerative colitis or Crohn's disease, or a healthy co-twin of an affected twin (not recorded which). Each CDR3 is given with its conserved first and last residue.

>TRBJ2-7|TRBV7-9
CASSPRTGGTLYEQYF
>TRBJ2-1|TRBV12-3/TRBV12-4
CASSLIAGSNNEQFF
>TRBJ2-2|TRBV19
CASKGRAPGELFF
>TRBJ1-2|TRBV7-2
CASSLGTGIPSNYGYTF
>TRBJ2-1|TRBV7-3
CASSLEMTGPLNNEQFF
>TRBJ2-3|TRBV24-1
CATSDNFGQGAITDTQYF
>TRBJ2-5|TRBV5-6
CASSFHSGGAETQYF
>TRBJ1-2|TRBV5-6
CASSLTTGGPGGYTF
>TRBJ1-5|TRBV5-1
CASSLNGGLGQPQHF
>TRBJ2-5|TRBV11-2
CASSLVGVSDTTQETQYF
>TRBJ2-7|TRBV5-5
CASSSVVGGTYEQYF
>TRBJ2-5|TRBV7-9
CASSPTGTPQETQYF
>TRBJ2-7|TRBV19
CASSADNEYEQYF
>TRBJ2-5|TRBV7-2
CASSLGVSGGETQYF
>TRBJ1-6|TRBV28
CASSLWRGENNSPLHF
>TRBJ1-2|TRBV6-5
CASSYLAEGGGYTF
>TRBJ1-1|TRBV5-8
CASSGRGQGQENTEAFF
>TRBJ2-5|TRBV24-1
CATSDPVGLASQETQYF
>TRBJ1-4|TRBV20-1
CSAPRWGEKLFF
>TRBJ1-5|TRBV4-2
CASSQDRGDQPQHF
>TRBJ2-7|TRBV28
CASSPAGGRYEQYF
>TRBJ1-2|TRBV7-2
CASSLVGTENYGYTF
>TRBJ1-2|TRBV13
CASSLRVADNYGYTF
>TRBJ2-7|TRBV28
CASSPPQGEQYF
>TRBJ1-2|TRBV19
CASDRGNYGYTF
>TRBJ1-2|TRBV7-2
CASSLTPREYEDGYTF
>TRBJ2-2|TRBV6-5
CASSLVGELFF
>TRBJ2-2|TRBV12-3/TRBV12-4
CASIPGQGAGELFF
>TRBJ1-2|TRBV20-1
CSARDGSSGGYTF
>TRBJ2-5|TRBV29-1
CSVEQGPETQYF
>TRBJ2-1|TRBV4-2
CASSPLELAESGNEQFF
>TRBJ1-1|TRBV12-3/TRBV12-4
CASTPDRNTEAFF
>TRBJ2-7|TRBV7-2
CASSPLGGGYEQYF
>TRBJ1-4|TRBV5-5
CASSGGQARATNEKLFF
>TRBJ2-5|TRBV5-5
CASSLTSGIETQYF
>TRBJ1-6|TRBV5-5
CASSTGQGGNSPLHF
>TRBJ1-2|TRBV5-4
CASSPQGQNGYTF
>TRBJ2-7|TRBV5-6
CASRRAAGGYEQYF
>TRBJ2-5|TRBV12-3/TRBV12-4
CASSSQGAYGTQYF
>TRBJ1-2|TRBV9
CASSVGRQNDYGYTF
>TRBJ1-5|TRBV12-3/TRBV12-4
CASSLQSGGPAAQHF
>TRBJ1-5|TRBV30
CAWNTGNQPQHF
>TRBJ1-1|TRBV10-2
CASSEAYKNTEAFF
>TRBJ2-2|TRBV7-9
CASSPSRLGANTGELFF
>TRBJ1-1|TRBV7-2
CASSPLPYTNTEAFF
>TRBJ2-7|TRBV5-1
CASSAGRGSTYEQYF
>TRBJ1-6|TRBV4-2
CPSSQDPGTGSPLHF
>TRBJ2-2|TRBV6-5
CASSYGMGELFF
>TRBJ2-7|TRBV20-1
CSASRTSGAPLYF
>TRBJ2-7|TRBV6-5
CASSSEDRSYEQYF
>TRBJ1-2|TRBV11-2
CASSLLIGGDGYTF
>TRBJ2-1|TRBV29-1
CSVEDKSNEQFF
>TRBJ2-2|TRBV9
CASSVRDNTGELFF